Presented here are 16 T cell receptor beta chains from one specimen sequenced in a study of beta chain features in type 1 diabetes (dated 2018 in TCRdb). Libraries were made using the immunoSEQ multiplex PCR assay. The entire amount of isolated RNA was reverse transcribed using the High Capacity cDNA Reverse Transcription Kit, so the sequenced TCRB transcripts were expressed ones. TCRdb re-hosts the immuneACCESS table, in-frame sequences only. Its copies lack some clones; in the studies checked, an unresolved V gene accounts for under half of them, and the cause for the rest is not known. The sample profile shows under 900,000 clones; around a sixth of them were found once. Together, the top ten hold 0.02% to 0.03% of the sample. Sequencing was performed on naive CD4+ T cells from blood. The sample's cell subset or site label is to be understood as: true naive CD4+ T cells. The receptors here all came from a woman aged 18-35 years in good health.

This chain joins TRBV18 and TRBJ2-1; 13 nucleotides match TRBD2. V lost 3 bases and J lost 8; bases outside the gene matches: 4. This CDR3 has 15 amino acids. Germline V gene lookup returns CDR1 KGHSH and CDR2 LQKENI. In DNA form, the CDR3 reads TGTGCCAGCTCACCGGGACTAGCGGGAAATCATGAGCAGTTCTTC. Its protein product is CASSPGLAGNHEQFF.

The rearrangement uses TRBV5-4 and TRBJ1-2; D is uncertain. The germline V gene encodes CDR1 SGHNT and CDR2 YYREEE (reference sequence). This CDR3 contains 15 residues. Trimming removed 4 bases from V and 14 bases from J, with 27 bases in between. DNA for the CDR3: TGTGCCAGCAGCCCTGGACCGCCCCGGGAGTCGGCTTCTACCTTC. It yields the protein CASSPGPPRESASTF.

This clone showed up just a few times. V usage is TRBV28 and J usage is TRBJ2-5; 7 positions match TRBD2. This CDR3 has 15 residues. V dropped 2 bases and J dropped 5; count of bases not matched to a gene: 8. Germline V lookup: CDR1 MDHEN, CDR2 SYDVKM. CDR3 bases: TGTGCCAGCAGTTTAGAGGGAGGGCCAGTGGAGACCCAGTACTTC. Protein sequence: CASSLEGGPVETQYF.

This clone was found a few times. The rearrangement uses TRBV10-3 and TRBJ2-3, with 8 bases that match TRBD2. CDR1 and CDR2 from the germline V gene are ENHRY and SYGVKD. V trimming: 9 bases; J trimming: 4 bases; junction bases outside the gene matches: 15. The CDR3 runs to 16 residues. The CDR3 here is CAIRASREGPADTQYF. For the CDR3, the DNA is TGTGCCATTAGGGCGAGTCGGGAGGGCCCCGCAGATACGCAGTATTTT.

This clone was seen a handful of times. The chain joins TRBV15 to TRBJ1-1, with D perhaps TRBD1 (5 bases). The V and J ends lost 0 bases and 11 bases respectively, with 25 bases between them. CDR3 length equals 17 residues. The germline V gene encodes CDR1 LNHNV and CDR2 YYDKDF (reference sequence). This chain's CDR3 is CATSRDGAGPVTKGAFF. The CDR3 nucleotides are TGTGCCACCAGCAGAGACGGTGCCGGGCCCGTAACTAAGGGGGCTTTCTTT.

The genes are TRBV21-1 and TRBJ2-7; the D call of TRBD2 is as the table states it, not checked on the DNA. TRBV21-1 is a listed pseudogene. This CDR3 has 16 residues. The CDR3 nucleotides are TGTGCCAGCAACCTAAAGACTAGCGGGAGCTCCTACGAGCAGTACTTC. It translates to CASNLKTSGSSYEQYF.

The gene calls are TRBV21-1 and TRBJ2-5; no DNA check was done on the table's D call, TRBD1. TRBV21-1 is annotated as a pseudogene. The CDR3 contains 15 residues. The CDR3 reads CASSKRKGDKMTQYF. The CDR3 DNA reads as TGTGCCAGCAGCAAACGAAAGGGGGACAAGATGACCCAGTACTTC.

Here the CDR3 DNA reads TGTGCCAGCAGCCCCGGGCGAGAGGGGGAGCAGTACTTC. The encoded protein is CASSPGREGEQYF. The V call is TRBV7-2, the J call TRBJ2-7; TRBD1 or TRBD2 may be the D gene (5 bases each). Per germline, CDR1 SGHTA and CDR2 FQGNSA. The CDR3 sequence is 13 residues long. The ends were cut back, 5 bases at V and 7 bases at J, with 15 bases in the middle.

A few counts support this clone. The chain combines TRBV5-6 with TRBJ2-2, with unresolved D. Germline CDR1 and CDR2: SGHDT and YYEEEE. V gave up 0 bases and J gave up 6 bases, with 3 bases separating them. CDR3 length equals 12 residues. The CDR3 here is CASSLAPGELFF. The DNA of the CDR3 is TGTGCCAGCAGCTTGGCCCCCGGGGAGCTGTTTTTT.

The CDR3 bases are TGTGCCAGCAGCTTTGGTCGGTGGGAGGGGGGCCACGAGCAGTACTTC. This gives the protein CASSFGRWEGGHEQYF. The chain recombines TRBV5-4 with TRBJ2-7; D is perhaps TRBD2 (7 bases). Between the trimmed V and J ends, which lost 2 bases and 5 bases, there was a span of 20 bases. The germline CDR1 and CDR2 sequences are SGHNT and YYREEE (reference sequence). There are 16 residues in the CDR3.

Only a few counts were recorded for this clone. The chain uses TRBV6-6 and TRBJ2-3, with 7 bases that match TRBD1. Germline CDR1 and CDR2: MNHNY and SVGAGI (reference sequence). The CDR3 consists of 15 residues. With V trimmed by 7 bases and J by 2 bases, 9 bases remained unmatched. The DNA of the CDR3 is TGTGCCAGCAAGACGGGACAGAGAGCCACAGATACGCAGTATTTT. Encoded protein: CASKTGQRATDTQYF.

A few counts support this clone. This sequence joins TRBV11-1 and TRBJ2-7, with a weak D call TRBD2 (6 bases). This CDR3 region has 15 residues. V lost 5 bases and J lost 0, with 14 bases in between. CDR1 and CDR2 (germline): SGHAT, FQDESV (reference sequence). The CDR3 nucleotides read TGTGCCAGCAGCCCGTCCGGGACTGCCTCCTACGAGCAGTACTTC. Protein: CASSPSGTASYEQYF.

This clone was counted only a few times. The J gene is TRBJ2-3, the V gene TRBV9; 8 positions match TRBD2. From germline, CDR1 is SGDLS and CDR2 YYNGEE. The CDR3 consists of 14 residues. V trimming: 3 bases; J trimming: 6 bases; junction bases outside the gene matches: 6. CDR3 DNA: TGTGCCAGCAGCGCCGGGAGGGCCTCGGATACGCAGTATTTT. Protein: CASSAGRASDTQYF.

The rearrangement joins TRBV28 to TRBJ1-2; D is unclear. This CDR3 is 16 amino acids long. The germline V gene encodes CDR1 MDHEN and CDR2 SYDVKM. V lost 5 bases and J lost 3, with 19 bases in between. The chain's CDR3 is CASSPGGQTGYYGYTF. The DNA of the CDR3 is TGTGCCAGCAGTCCAGGCGGCCAAACGGGGTACTATGGCTACACCTTC.

The V and J genes are TRBV7-8 and TRBJ2-7, with TRBD1 matching 9 bases. Trimming at V came to 0 bases and at J to 2 bases, leaving 14 bases not matched to a gene. The CDR3 is made up of 19 amino acids. CDR1 and CDR2 (germline): SGHVS, FQNEAQ. CDR3 bases: TGTGCCAGCAGCTTAGCGCGATACAGGGGGCGCCCGTTTACCTACGAGCAGTACTTC. Amino acid sequence: CASSLARYRGRPFTYEQYF.

This clone was picked up a small number of times. The genes are TRBV4-3 and TRBJ1-2, with 9 bases identical to TRBD1. V was pared by 0 bases and J by 0 bases, with 8 bases of the junction left unmatched. Germline loops: CDR1 LGHNA, CDR2 YSLEER. The CDR3 sequence is 18 residues long. The CDR3 reads CASSQDYGTGRPNYGYTF. Written as DNA, the CDR3 is TGCGCCAGCAGCCAAGATTACGGGACAGGGAGACCTAACTATGGCTACACCTTC.